A selection of T cell receptor beta chains follows, all from one sample in a study of T cell responses to AZD1222 COVID-19 vaccine. Profiled with immunoSEQ multiplex PCR; TCRdb holds only in-frame clones, not every one. There are around 170,000 clones in the sample; around 88% occur only once, and approximately 10% lies in the top ten. The source material was peripheral blood, sampled 28 days after the second AZD1222 dose. The receptors were sampled from an adult who received the AZD1222 COVID-19 vaccine. CDR3s include the opening cysteine and the closing phenylalanine or tryptophan. D genes are given only for firm matches. Clone size, where shown, is once, few, many, or a class for clones that have expanded.

j_call,clone_size,v_call,cdr3_length,d_call,cdr3_aa,cdr3_nt
TRBJ2-1,-,TRBV12-3/TRBV12-4,12,-,CASSSSWEVQFF,TGTGCCAGCAGTAGCAGCTGGGAAGTGCAGTTCTTC
TRBJ2-7,-,TRBV27,15,-,CASSFSQDLPNEQYF,TGTGCCAGCAGTTTTAGCCAGGACCTACCCAACGAGCAGTACTTC
TRBJ2-3,-,TRBV4-2,14,-,CASSQSGGTDTQYF,TGTGCCAGCAGCCAGTCCGGAGGCACAGATACGCAGTATTTT
TRBJ2-3,-,TRBV6-5,11,-,CASLGADTQYF,TGTGCTAGTTTGGGAGCAGATACGCAGTATTTT
TRBJ1-5,-,TRBV7-3,15,TRBD1,CASSFRDRINQPQHF,TGTGCCAGCAGCTTCCGGGACAGGATCAATCAGCCCCAGCATTTT
TRBJ1-5,once,TRBV19,13,-,CASSTRPYQPQHF,TGTGCCAGTAGTACCCGACCATATCAGCCCCAGCATTTT
TRBJ1-5,-,TRBV9,14,-,CASSYRDSDQPQHF,TGTGCCAGCAGCTACAGGGATTCCGATCAGCCCCAGCATTTT
TRBJ1-2,-,TRBV25-1,14,-,CASRGGMANYGYTF,TGTGCCAGCAGGGGGGGTATGGCTAACTATGGCTACACCTTC
TRBJ1-3,-,TRBV7-2,13,-,CASSLAGANTIYF,TGTGCCAGCAGCTTAGCAGGGGCAAACACCATATATTTT
TRBJ1-6,-,TRBV6-5,16,TRBD1,CASSYWATGLASPLHF,TGTGCCAGCAGTTACTGGGCGACAGGGCTAGCTTCACCCCTCCACTTT
TRBJ2-7,-,TRBV5-4,12,-,CASSLTGDEQYF,TGTGCCAGCAGCCTGACAGGCGACGAGCAGTACTTC
TRBJ1-2,-,TRBV5-1,13,TRBD1,CASSYDREYGYTF,TGCGCCAGCAGCTACGACAGGGAGTATGGCTACACCTTC
TRBJ1-2,-,TRBV2,12,-,CASSERLYGYTF,TGTGCCAGCAGTGAGAGACTCTATGGCTACACCTTC
TRBJ1-2,few,TRBV20-1,14,-,CSASGQLLNYGYTF,TGCAGTGCTAGTGGACAGCTTCTTAACTATGGCTACACCTTC
TRBJ1-3,once,TRBV10-3,13,TRBD1,CAISDQGENTIYF,TGTGCCATCAGTGACCAGGGGGAAAACACCATATATTTT
TRBJ1-1,-,TRBV10-3,14,-,CAIRVYGGDTEAFF,TGTGCCATCAGAGTGTACGGGGGGGACACTGAAGCTTTCTTT
TRBJ1-1,-,TRBV5-5,14,-,CASSLRVVGTEAFF,TGTGCCAGCAGCTTGAGAGTGGTAGGGACTGAAGCTTTCTTT
TRBJ1-6,-,TRBV9,14,-,CASSVGGPNSPLHF,TGTGCCAGCAGCGTAGGGGGCCCTAATTCACCCCTCCACTTT
TRBJ1-3,-,TRBV7-2,16,-,CASSPETQLGGNTIYF,TGTGCCAGCAGCCCGGAGACACAGTTGGGCGGAAACACCATATATTTT
TRBJ1-1,-,TRBV19,14,-,CASSPDRGMTEAFF,TGTGCCAGTAGTCCGGATAGAGGGATGACTGAAGCTTTCTTT
TRBJ2-3,-,TRBV19,18,TRBD1,CASSKRTGGHRSTDTQYF,TGTGCCAGTAGTAAAAGGACAGGGGGCCACCGAAGCACAGATACGCAGTATTTT
TRBJ2-5,once,TRBV5-6,18,TRBD2,CASSPEGLAALTRETQYF,TGTGCCAGCAGCCCGGAGGGACTAGCGGCGCTAACCCGAGAGACCCAGTACTTC
TRBJ2-3,-,TRBV5-8,14,-,CASSLDRQLGTQYF,TGTGCCAGCAGCTTGGATCGGCAGCTTGGTACGCAGTATTTT
TRBJ2-1,-,TRBV19,14,TRBD1,CATLRDRGSNEQFF,TGTGCCACTCTTAGGGACAGGGGTTCAAATGAGCAGTTCTTC
TRBJ2-3,-,TRBV11-3,15,-,CASSLDGEGTDTQYF,TGTGCCAGCAGCTTAGACGGGGAAGGCACAGATACGCAGTATTTT
TRBJ2-3,-,TRBV7-8,17,-,CASSFRGGLWSTDTQYF,TGTGCCAGCAGCTTTAGGGGAGGTTTATGGAGCACAGATACGCAGTATTTT
TRBJ2-3,-,TRBV11-1,14,-,CASSFGLAADTQYF,TGTGCCAGCAGCTTCGGGCTAGCCGCAGATACGCAGTATTTT
TRBJ2-1,-,TRBV18,15,TRBD2,CASSLSGGAHNEQFF,TGTGCCAGCTCACTTAGCGGGGGGGCACACAATGAGCAGTTCTTC
TRBJ2-1,once,TRBV6-2/TRBV6-3,19,TRBD2,CASSYDTGGGLSSYNEQFF,TGTGCCAGCAGTTACGATACGGGGGGGGGCCTGAGCTCCTACAATGAGCAGTTCTTC
TRBJ2-3,-,TRBV7-6,15,TRBD2,CASSLSGENTDTQYF,TGTGCCAGCAGCCTCAGCGGGGAAAACACAGATACGCAGTATTTT
TRBJ1-6,few,TRBV6-5,15,-,CASMTVWTPNSPLHF,TGTGCCAGCATGACCGTTTGGACCCCTAATTCACCCCTCCACTTT
TRBJ1-1,few,TRBV9,16,-,CASSVDESGGNTEAFF,TGTGCCAGCAGCGTAGACGAAAGTGGGGGGAACACTGAAGCTTTCTTT
TRBJ2-1,-,TRBV6-1,14,-,CASSDGVAYNEQFF,TGTGCCAGCAGTGACGGGGTCGCCTACAATGAGCAGTTCTTC
TRBJ2-1,-,TRBV24-1,16,TRBD2,CATSDPSQRGGNEQFF,TGTGCCACCAGTGACCCCTCCCAGCGGGGGGGCAATGAGCAGTTCTTC
TRBJ1-4,-,TRBV11-2,17,TRBD1,CASSLGTGYPSNEKLFF,TGTGCCAGCAGCTTAGGGACAGGGTATCCCTCTAATGAAAAACTGTTTTTT
TRBJ1-6,-,TRBV28,15,TRBD1,CASSLRTGVRSPLHF,TGTGCCAGCAGCTTGAGGACAGGGGTTCGTTCACCCCTCCACTTT
TRBJ2-7,-,TRBV7-2,13,-,CASSLAGNYEQYF,TGTGCCAGCAGCTTAGCCGGGAACTACGAGCAGTACTTC
TRBJ1-2,few,TRBV3-1/TRBV3-2,11,-,CASSQVGVSIF,TGTGCCAGCAGCCAAGTCGGCGTTTCTATCTTC
TRBJ1-1,-,TRBV18,16,TRBD1,CASSPLTGVGGTEAFF,TGTGCCAGCTCACCACTTACAGGGGTAGGCGGCACTGAAGCTTTCTTT
TRBJ2-3,-,TRBV11-1,15,TRBD2,CASSSTSAPTDTQYF,TGTGCCAGCAGCTCTACTAGCGCACCCACAGATACGCAGTATTTT
TRBJ2-7,-,TRBV6-1,12,-,CASSDPRTEQYF,TGTGCCAGCAGTGACCCCAGGACAGAGCAGTACTTC
TRBJ1-2,-,TRBV29-1,14,TRBD1,CSVGQGQGGYGYTF,TGCAGCGTCGGACAGGGACAGGGAGGTTATGGCTACACCTTC
TRBJ1-1,-,TRBV24-1,15,TRBD1,CATSDDREGNTEAFF,TGTGCCACCAGTGATGACAGGGAGGGGAACACTGAAGCTTTCTTT